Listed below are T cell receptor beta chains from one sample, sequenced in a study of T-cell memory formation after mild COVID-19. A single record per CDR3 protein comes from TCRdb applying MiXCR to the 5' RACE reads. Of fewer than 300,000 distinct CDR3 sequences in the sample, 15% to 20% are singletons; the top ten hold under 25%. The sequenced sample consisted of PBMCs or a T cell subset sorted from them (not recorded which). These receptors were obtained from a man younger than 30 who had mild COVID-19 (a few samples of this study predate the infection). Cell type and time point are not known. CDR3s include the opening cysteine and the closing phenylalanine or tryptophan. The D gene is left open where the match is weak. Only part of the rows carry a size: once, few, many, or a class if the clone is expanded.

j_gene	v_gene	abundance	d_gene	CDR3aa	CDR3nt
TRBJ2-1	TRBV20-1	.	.	CSARSQEDEQFF	TGCAGTGCTAGGAGTCAGGAGGATGAGCAGTTCTTC
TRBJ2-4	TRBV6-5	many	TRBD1	CASSSPGQGKNIQYF	TGTGCCAGCAGTTCCCCGGGACAGGGCAAAAACATTCAGTACTTC
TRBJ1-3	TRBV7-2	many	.	CASSQRGDGNTIYF	TGTGCCAGCAGTCAGAGGGGTGATGGAAACACCATATATTTT
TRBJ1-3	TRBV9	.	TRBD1	CASSGLTGSGNTIYF	TGTGCCAGCAGCGGATTGACAGGGTCTGGAAACACCATATATTTT
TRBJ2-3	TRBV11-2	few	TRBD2	CASSVSGGTSTDTQYF	TGTGCCAGCAGCGTAAGCGGGGGGACATCCACAGATACGCAGTATTTT
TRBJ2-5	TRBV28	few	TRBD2	CASSLGLAGAQTQYF	TGTGCCAGCAGCCTAGGACTAGCGGGGGCGCAGACCCAGTACTTC
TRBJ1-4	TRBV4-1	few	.	CASSQAVRGFNEKLFF	TGCGCCAGCAGCCAAGCGGTGAGAGGGTTTAATGAAAAACTGTTTTTT
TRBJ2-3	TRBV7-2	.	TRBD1	CASSLGHRGTTDTQYF	TGTGCCAGCAGCTTAGGACACAGGGGGACCACAGATACGCAGTATTTT
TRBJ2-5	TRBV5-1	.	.	CASTHPGHETQYF	TGCGCCAGCACCCATCCAGGGCACGAGACCCAGTACTTC
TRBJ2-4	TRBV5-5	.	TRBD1	CASSLGQGLRNGFGIQYF	TGTGCCAGCAGCTTGGGACAGGGTCTACGGAACGGCTTTGGCATTCAGTACTTC
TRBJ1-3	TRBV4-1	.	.	CASSGARLGNTIYF	TGCGCCAGCAGCGGAGCCCGCCTTGGAAACACCATATATTTT
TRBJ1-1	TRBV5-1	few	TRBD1	CASSLLPQGGGNTEAFF	TGCGCCAGCAGCTTGTTGCCCCAGGGGGGAGGGAACACTGAAGCTTTCTTT
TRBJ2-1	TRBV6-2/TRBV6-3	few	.	CASRSGTSYNEQFF	TGTGCCAGCAGATCCGGGACATCATACAATGAGCAGTTCTTC
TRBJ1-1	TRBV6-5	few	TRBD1	CASSYEGAFRVTEAFF	TGTGCCAGCAGTTACGAGGGGGCTTTTCGGGTCACTGAAGCTTTCTTT
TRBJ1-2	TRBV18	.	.	CASSLTGTDYGYTF	TGTGCCAGCTCACTAACCGGGACGGACTATGGCTACACCTTC
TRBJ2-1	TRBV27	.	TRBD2	CASSFGSGDYNEQFF	TGTGCCAGCAGTTTCGGTAGCGGGGACTACAATGAGCAGTTCTTC
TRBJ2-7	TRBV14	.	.	CASSQDLLGYEQYF	TGTGCCAGCAGCCAAGATCTTCTAGGGTACGAGCAGTACTTC
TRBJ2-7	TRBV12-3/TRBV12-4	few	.	CASSLLTVLSYEQYF	TGTGCCAGCAGTCTGTTGACAGTTCTCTCCTACGAGCAGTACTTC
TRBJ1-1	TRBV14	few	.	CASSQDANTEAFF	TGTGCCAGCAGCCAAGATGCGAACACTGAAGCTTTCTTT
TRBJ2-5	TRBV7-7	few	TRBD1	CASSHSPGQRQETQYF	TGTGCCAGCAGCCATTCCCCGGGACAGCGTCAAGAGACCCAGTACTTC
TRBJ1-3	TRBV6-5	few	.	CASSYAPRSGNTIYF	TGTGCCAGCAGTTACGCCCCCCGCTCTGGAAACACCATATATTTT
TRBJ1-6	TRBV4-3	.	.	CASSQGSGGYNSPLHF	TGCGCCAGCAGCCAGGGGAGTGGAGGGTATAATTCACCCCTCCACTTT
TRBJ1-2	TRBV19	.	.	CASSPQSSGLLYGYTF	TGTGCCAGTAGTCCACAGTCGTCAGGACTCCTTTATGGCTACACCTTC
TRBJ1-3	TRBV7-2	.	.	CASSYQGFTGNTIYF	TGTGCCAGCAGCTACCAGGGTTTTACTGGAAACACCATATATTTT
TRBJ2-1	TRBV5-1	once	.	CASSLLGDTYNEQFF	TGCGCCAGCAGCTTGTTAGGGGACACCTACAATGAGCAGTTCTTC
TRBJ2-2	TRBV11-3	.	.	CASSLWGSGTGELFF	TGTGCCAGCAGCTTATGGGGCTCGGGCACCGGGGAGCTGTTTTTT
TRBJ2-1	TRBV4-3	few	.	CASSQDLRLGGNNEQFF	TGCGCCAGCAGCCAAGATCTTAGGCTAGGGGGGAACAATGAGCAGTTCTTC
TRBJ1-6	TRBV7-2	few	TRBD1	CASKIRGQTAPLHF	TGTGCCAGCAAAATCAGGGGGCAGACGGCACCCCTCCACTTT
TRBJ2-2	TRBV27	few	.	CASSLRRGARGVTGELFF	TGTGCCAGCAGTTTAAGACGGGGGGCTCGCGGTGTCACCGGGGAGCTGTTTTTT
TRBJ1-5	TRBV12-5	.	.	CASGLGTLLGQPQHF	TGTGCTAGTGGTTTGGGCACTCTCCTGGGTCAGCCCCAGCATTTT
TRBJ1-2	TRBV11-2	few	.	CASSLVPGGYYGYTF	TGTGCCAGCAGCTTAGTTCCGGGAGGTTACTATGGCTACACCTTC
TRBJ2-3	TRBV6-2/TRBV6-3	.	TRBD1	CASTSVQGASDTQYF	TGTGCCAGCACCTCGGTACAGGGGGCATCAGATACGCAGTATTTT
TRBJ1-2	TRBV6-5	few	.	CASSGGDYGYTF	TGTGCCAGCAGCGGAGGAGACTATGGCTACACCTTC
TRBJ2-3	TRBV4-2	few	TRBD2	CASSQGGTSGPQDTQYF	TGTGCCAGCAGCCAAGGTGGGACTAGCGGCCCCCAAGATACGCAGTATTTT
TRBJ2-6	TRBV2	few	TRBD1	CASSERTGSGGANVLTF	TGTGCCAGCAGTGAGCGGACAGGGAGTGGAGGGGCCAACGTCCTGACTTTC
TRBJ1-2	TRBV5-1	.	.	CASSLEATSYGYTF	TGCGCCAGCAGCTTGGAGGCCACTTCCTATGGCTACACCTTC
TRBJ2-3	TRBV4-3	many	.	CASSLQSLGGRDTQYF	TGCGCCAGCAGCCTTCAATCCTTGGGGGGCCGGGATACGCAGTATTTT
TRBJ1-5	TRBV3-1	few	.	CASSLRDQPQHF	TGTGCCAGCAGCCTCCGGGATCAGCCCCAGCATTTT
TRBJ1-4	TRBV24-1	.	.	CATSDHNGGREKLFF	TGTGCCACCAGTGACCACAATGGAGGTCGCGAAAAACTGTTTTTT
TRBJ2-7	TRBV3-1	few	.	CASSQGADSYEQYF	TGTGCCAGCAGCCAAGGGGCAGATTCCTACGAGCAGTACTTC
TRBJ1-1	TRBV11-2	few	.	CASSLDPQEAFF	TGTGCCAGCAGCTTAGATCCCCAGGAAGCTTTCTTT
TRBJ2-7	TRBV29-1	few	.	CSVEAGYGTYEQYF	TGCAGCGTTGAAGCAGGCTACGGTACCTACGAGCAGTACTTC
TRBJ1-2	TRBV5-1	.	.	CASSLEQGSYGYTF	TGCGCCAGCAGCTTGGAACAGGGAAGCTATGGCTACACCTTC
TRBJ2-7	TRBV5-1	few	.	CASSLALAATYEQYF	TGCGCCAGCAGCTTGGCCTTAGCGGCCACCTACGAGCAGTACTTC
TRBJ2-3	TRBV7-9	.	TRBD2	CASSLSRGGPTTDTQYF	TGTGCCAGCAGCTTATCCCGCGGGGGGCCCACCACAGATACGCAGTATTTT
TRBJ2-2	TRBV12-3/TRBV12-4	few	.	CASNSMTDSTGELFF	TGTGCCAGCAATTCCATGACAGACAGCACCGGGGAGCTGTTTTTT
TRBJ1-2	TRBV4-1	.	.	CASSQGGRPMLFRGYTF	TGCGCCAGCAGCCAAGGGGGAAGGCCTATGCTCTTTCGTGGCTACACCTTC
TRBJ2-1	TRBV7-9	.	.	CASSGGWYTNEQFF	TGTGCCAGCAGTGGGGGGTGGTACACCAATGAGCAGTTCTTC
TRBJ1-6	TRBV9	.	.	CASSPGQGPNSPLHF	TGTGCCAGCAGCCCAGGCCAGGGGCCCAATTCACCCCTCCACTTT
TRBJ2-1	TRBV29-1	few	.	CSVEEMLVGPEQFF	TGCAGCGTTGAAGAAATGCTTGTAGGGCCTGAGCAGTTCTTC
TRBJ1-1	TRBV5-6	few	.	CASSPGVRAAEAFF	TGTGCCAGCAGCCCGGGGGTCAGGGCGGCTGAAGCTTTCTTT
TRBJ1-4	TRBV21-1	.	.	CASSKGGQGGELFF	TGTGCCAGCAGCAAGGGGGGACAGGGTGGGGAACTGTTTTTT
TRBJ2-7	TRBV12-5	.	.	CASGLVLGGTVMSNEQYF	TGTGCTAGTGGTTTGGTACTAGGGGGGACAGTCATGTCCAACGAGCAGTACTTC